Many counts were recorded for the clone carrying this T cell receptor beta chain. Its antigen is unknown. After removal of 4 bases from V and 5 bases from J, the junction contained 7 bases not matched to a gene. The CDR3 runs to 15 residues. Per germline, CDR1 SGHRS and CDR2 YFSETQ. Primed by a sample-barcoded 5' primer and a J-beta primer mix, a second PCR proceeded for 7 to 11 cycles. Every single cDNA molecule received a tag from a template-switch adaptor with 12 random nucleotides. TCRdb analysed the 5' RACE reads with MiXCR anew, one entry per CDR3 protein. The sample lists 750,000 to 950,000 distinct CDR3 sequences; almost 30% were seen once. These data come from a study of blood T cells in healthy people across ages. Study-wide results and caveats: Across the age range, TCR beta diversity per million T cells fell in a roughly linear way. Those diversity estimates obtained from one million T cells were thought to be underestimates.

This sample was shared with a second study, whose subject was T cells of mothers and their children. That source reports: Sample barcodes and 2-4 random nucleotides were added by the M1S primer of the second PCR.

This sequence joins TRBV5-1 and TRBJ2-1, with 9 bases lining up with TRBD1. The sequenced sample was blood. The sequence came from a woman in her 40s in good health. CDR3: CASSPGQGSHNEQFF. The CDR3 DNA is TGCGCCAGCAGCCCAGGACAGGGGTCCCACAATGAGCAGTTCTTC.